The present entry profiles one T cell receptor (beta chain) with its context. Antigen specificity is unknown. The record originates from a study of T cell repertoires in cytomegalovirus infection. Study-level information: The authors used CMV epitopes that were HLA-C-restricted (recently identified) and HLA-B-restricted (well studied). Both a matching HLA type and CMV infection were indicated by public TCR beta signatures.

Trimming took off 4 bases at V and 0 bases at J, with 13 bases between the two ends. CDR1 is DFQATT and CDR2 is SNEGSKA in the germline V gene (reference sequence). The CDR3 is made up of 14 amino acids. MiXCR, applied by TCRdb to the reads, yields one record per CDR3 protein. Among some 800,000 distinct CDR3 sequences listed, roughly 28% were seen once. Study-wide results and limits: Dominating the ex vivo response were TCR beta clonotypes that were CMV-specific and HLA-C-restricted.

The chain uses TRBV20-1 and TRBJ2-7, with D tentatively TRBD2 (6 bases). The material sequenced was cultured CD8+ T cells from PBMCs, taken from culture after CMV antigen stimulation. This TCR was sampled from a human donor in good health (CMV status not recorded). Some clones in this sample may be carry-over from other donors' samples. The CDR3, as DNA: TGCAGTGCTACCCTAGCGCCCCACTCCTACGAGCAGTACTTC. Translated, it gives CSATLAPHSYEQYF.